The T cell receptor (beta chain) described here comes from a study of neurological immune-mediated disorders. The study's findings and limits: Clinical and MRI features did not associate with the cluster found in multiple sclerosis patients. No expanded-clone CDR3 amino acid sequence recurred across subjects, suggesting private TCR-beta repertoires.

This clonotype occurred many times. Its antigen is currently unknown. MiXCR, applied by TCRdb to the 5' RACE reads, yields one record per CDR3 protein. The repertoire has 50,000 to 55,000 distinct CDR3 sequences, around 4% of them found once; the top ten carry approximately 5.9%. The unsorted libraries originated from 2 million PBMCs kept at -80 C. The sequencing input was PBMCs. This TCR was sampled from a man aged 55 to 70 with multiple sclerosis.

The CDR3, as DNA: TGTGCCAGCAGCCCATCGATGGGGGGCAATCAGCCCCAGCATTTT. This translates into CASSPSMGGNQPQHF. V and J are TRBV5-6 and TRBJ1-5; TRBD1 might be the D (5 bases). Germline V gene sequence: CDR1 SGHDT, CDR2 YYEEEE. CDR3 length: 15 residues. V lost 4 bases and J 2 bases, leaving 13 bases between the germline ends.